These 3 T cell receptor beta chains were sequenced from one sample in a study of control samples from healthy donors and cancer patients. Method: immunoSEQ multiplex PCR; TCRdb's copy keeps in-frame clones and lacks some. The sample carries 120,000 to 150,000 clones, less than 95% recorded once. The sample was blood. These receptors originate from a man aged 18 to 35 in good health.

In this sample, this clone turned up once. This chain links TRBV14 with TRBJ2-3; no firm D call. The germline V gene encodes CDR1 SGHDN and CDR2 FVKESK. V was pared by 1 base and J by 5 bases, with 13 bases between. CDR3 length: 15 amino acids. The CDR3 DNA reads TGTGCCAGCAGCCAAGTTTTGGCAGGTGAAGATACGCAGTATTTT. This codes for CASSQVLAGEDTQYF.

The chain carries TRBV20-1 and TRBJ1-1; D is possibly TRBD1 (6 bases). The CDR3 contains 14 residues. CDR1 is DFQATT and CDR2 is SNEGSKA in the germline V gene (reference sequence). The V end was cut by 3 bases, the J end by 2 bases, with 13 bases between. CDR3 loop: CSASLQGLNTEAFF. CDR3 in DNA: TGCAGTGCTAGTCTACAGGGTCTCAACACTGAAGCTTTCTTT.

The chain uses TRBV5-1 and TRBJ2-1; 8 bases align to TRBD1. Germline trimming cut 7 bases from V and 8 bases from J; bases unmatched to any gene: 8. Germline V lookup: CDR1 SGHRS, CDR2 YFSETQ. CDR3 size: 13 residues. The CDR3 reads CASGWTGYDEQFF. The CDR3 nucleotides are TGCGCCAGCGGGTGGACAGGGTACGATGAGCAGTTCTTC.